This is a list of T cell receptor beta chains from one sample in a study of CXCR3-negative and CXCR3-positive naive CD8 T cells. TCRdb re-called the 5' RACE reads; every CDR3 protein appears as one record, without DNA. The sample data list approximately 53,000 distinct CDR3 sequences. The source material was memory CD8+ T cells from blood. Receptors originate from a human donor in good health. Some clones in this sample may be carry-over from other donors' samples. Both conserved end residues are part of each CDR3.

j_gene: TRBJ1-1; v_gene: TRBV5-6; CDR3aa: CASREQGAATEAFF
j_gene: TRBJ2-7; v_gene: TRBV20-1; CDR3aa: CSARGTSGVSYEQYF
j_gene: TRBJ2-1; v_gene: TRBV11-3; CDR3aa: CASILAGGLYNEQFF
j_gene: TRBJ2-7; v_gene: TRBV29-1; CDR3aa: CSVEFSRTGPYEQYF
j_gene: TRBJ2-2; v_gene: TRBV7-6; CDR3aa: CASSLNWENTGELFF
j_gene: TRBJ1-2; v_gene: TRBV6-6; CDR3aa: CASSYEDNYGYTF
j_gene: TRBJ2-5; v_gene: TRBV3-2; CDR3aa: CASSQKETQYF
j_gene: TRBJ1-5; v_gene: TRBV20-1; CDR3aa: CSAREGGGFQPQHF
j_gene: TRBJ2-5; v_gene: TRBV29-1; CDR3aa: CSVTLAGGVRETQYF
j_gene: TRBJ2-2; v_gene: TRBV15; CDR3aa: CATSRGPNTGELFF
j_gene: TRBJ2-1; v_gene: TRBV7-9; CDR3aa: CASRPTSGGTYNEQFF
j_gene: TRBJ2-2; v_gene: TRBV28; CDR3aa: CASSFAGELFF
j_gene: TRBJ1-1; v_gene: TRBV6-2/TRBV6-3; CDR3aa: CASSWNRGNVMNTEAFF
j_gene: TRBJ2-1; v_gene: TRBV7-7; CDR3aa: CASSPADRAIDEQFF
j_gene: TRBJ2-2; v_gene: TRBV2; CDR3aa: CASSGTSGVNTGELFF
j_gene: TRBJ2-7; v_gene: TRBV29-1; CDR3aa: CSVDDRGTGGYSSYEQYF
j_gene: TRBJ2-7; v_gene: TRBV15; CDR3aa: CATSSRLASSYEQYF
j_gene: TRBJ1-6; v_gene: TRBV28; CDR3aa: CASSLSRGGNSPLHF
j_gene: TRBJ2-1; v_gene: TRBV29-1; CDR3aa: CSVGEWETSVYNEQFF
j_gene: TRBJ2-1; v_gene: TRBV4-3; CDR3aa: CASSHVAGGYNEQFF
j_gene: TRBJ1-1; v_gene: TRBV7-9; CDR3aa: CASSPLWGTGTEAFF
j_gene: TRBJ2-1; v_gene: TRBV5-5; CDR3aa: CASSLAVATYNEQFF
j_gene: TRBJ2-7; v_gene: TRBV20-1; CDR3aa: CSARDSSYEQYF
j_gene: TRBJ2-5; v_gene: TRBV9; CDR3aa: CASSVLAGSPGTQYF
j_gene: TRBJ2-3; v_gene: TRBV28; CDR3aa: CASTWGTSGIETDTQYF
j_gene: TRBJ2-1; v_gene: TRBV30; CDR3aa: CAWSVPTSGGPDEQFF